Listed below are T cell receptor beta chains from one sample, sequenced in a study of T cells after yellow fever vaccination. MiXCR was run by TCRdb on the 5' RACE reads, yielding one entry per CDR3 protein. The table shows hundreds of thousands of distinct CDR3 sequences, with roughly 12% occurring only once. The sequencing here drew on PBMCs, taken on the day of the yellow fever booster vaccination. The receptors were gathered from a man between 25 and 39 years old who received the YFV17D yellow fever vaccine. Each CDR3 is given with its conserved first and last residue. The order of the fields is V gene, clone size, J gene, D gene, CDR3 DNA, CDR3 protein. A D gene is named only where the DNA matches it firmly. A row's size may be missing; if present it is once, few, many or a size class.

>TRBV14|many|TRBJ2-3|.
TGTGCCAGCAGCCACGGGTGGACGCAGTATTTT
CASSHGWTQYF
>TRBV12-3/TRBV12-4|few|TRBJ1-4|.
TGTGCCAGCAGTTCGGGCCCTTACGAAAAACTGTTTTTT
CASSSGPYEKLFF
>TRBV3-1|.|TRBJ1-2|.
TGTGCCAGCAGCCAAGATCGCATCTATGGCTACACCTTC
CASSQDRIYGYTF
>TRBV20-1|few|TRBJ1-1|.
TGCAGTGCTAGGGAGAACACTGAAGCTTTCTTT
CSARENTEAFF
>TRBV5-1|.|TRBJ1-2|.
TGCGCCAGCAGCTTGGCCCCAGGGGTTGGTGGCTACACCTTC
CASSLAPGVGGYTF
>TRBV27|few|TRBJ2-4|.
TGTGCCAGCAGTCCTACCGATGGGGGCAAAAACATTCAGTACTTC
CASSPTDGGKNIQYF
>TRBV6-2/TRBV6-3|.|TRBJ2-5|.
TGTGCCAGCAGTTCACTCGGAACCTGGCGAGAGACCCAGTACTTC
CASSSLGTWRETQYF
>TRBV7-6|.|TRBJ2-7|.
TGTGCCAGCAGCTTAGTGGGGGACGCGACTCCGGGCCTAACCTACGAGCAGTACTTC
CASSLVGDATPGLTYEQYF
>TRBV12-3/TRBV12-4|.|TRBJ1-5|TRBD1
TGTGCCAGCAGTTTAGCCCGGGACAGGTTAAATAGCAATCAGCCCCAGCATTTT
CASSLARDRLNSNQPQHF
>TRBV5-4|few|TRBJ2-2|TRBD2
TGTGCCAGCAGCGTCGGGACTAGCGGGAGGTCGGTTACCGGGGAGCTGTTTTTT
CASSVGTSGRSVTGELFF
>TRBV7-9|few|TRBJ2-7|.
TGTGCCAGCAGCTTATACAGCCACGAGCAGTACTTC
CASSLYSHEQYF
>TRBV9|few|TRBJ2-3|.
TGTGCCAGCAGCGCTCTAGCGATACCTAGCACAGATACGCAGTATTTT
CASSALAIPSTDTQYF
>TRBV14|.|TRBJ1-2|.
TGTGCCAGCAGCCAGCTCCAGGGTCCTAACTATGGCTACACCTTC
CASSQLQGPNYGYTF
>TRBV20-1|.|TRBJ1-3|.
TGCAGTGCTATAATTCCCAGGGGCTCTGGAAACACCATATATTTT
CSAIIPRGSGNTIYF
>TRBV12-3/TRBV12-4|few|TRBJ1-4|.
TGTGCCAGCAGCAAGAACCCAGGGATTTCTATTGAAAAACTGTTTTTT
CASSKNPGISIEKLFF
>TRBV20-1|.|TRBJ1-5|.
TGCAGTGCTCGGGGCAAGAGCAATCAGCCCCAGCATTTT
CSARGKSNQPQHF
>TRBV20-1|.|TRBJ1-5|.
TGCAGTGCTAGAGATCTCGGTCAAGAGTACAATCAGCCCCAGCATTTT
CSARDLGQEYNQPQHF
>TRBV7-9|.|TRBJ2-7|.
TGTGCCAGCAGCGCCGCTGATTCCTACGAGCAGTACTTC
CASSAADSYEQYF
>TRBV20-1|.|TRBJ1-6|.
TGCAGTGCCAGTCGGGGCCCTTATAATTCACCCCTCCACTTT
CSASRGPYNSPLHF
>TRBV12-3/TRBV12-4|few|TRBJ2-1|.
TGTGCCAGCAGTTTTGCCCGGCAGGGGGGCAATGAGCAGTTCTTC
CASSFARQGGNEQFF
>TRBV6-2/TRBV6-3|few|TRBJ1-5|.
TGTGCCAGCAAACCCCTGGGGGATCTCGGGAATCGGCCCCAGCATTTT
CASKPLGDLGNRPQHF
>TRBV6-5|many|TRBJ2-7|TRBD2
TGTGCCAGCAGTTCGGGGGGACTAGCGGGAGATACGTCCTACGAGCAGTACTTC
CASSSGGLAGDTSYEQYF
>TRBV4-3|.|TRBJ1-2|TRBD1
TGCGCCAGCAGCCAAGAGGGGACAGCTTCTTTTTATGGCTACACCTTC
CASSQEGTASFYGYTF
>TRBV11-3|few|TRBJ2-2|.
TGTGCCAGCAGCTACCACCTAAACACCGGGGAGCTGTTTTTT
CASSYHLNTGELFF
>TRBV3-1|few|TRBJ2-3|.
TGTGCCAGCAGCCAAGTGGTAGCGGTGAGCACAGATACGCAGTATTTT
CASSQVVAVSTDTQYF
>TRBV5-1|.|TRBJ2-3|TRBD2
TGCGCCAGCAGCTTGTTTTCGGCTAGCGGGAGGGCCACAGATACGCAGTATTTT
CASSLFSASGRATDTQYF
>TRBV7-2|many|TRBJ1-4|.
TGTGCCAGCAGCTCCCACTGGGGGGCAAAACTGTTTTTT
CASSSHWGAKLFF
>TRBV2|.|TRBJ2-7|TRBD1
TGTGCCAGCAGTTTGGACAGGGGTAACGAGCAGTACTTC
CASSLDRGNEQYF
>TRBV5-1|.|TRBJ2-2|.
TGCGCCAGCAGCTTGGCGATGGGAGGACCCGGGGAGCTGTTTTTT
CASSLAMGGPGELFF
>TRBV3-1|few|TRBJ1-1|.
TGTGCCAGCAGCCAAGATGTAGTGGGGGATGTAGGAGCACGCGGGAAGACTGAAGCTTTCTTT
CASSQDVVGDVGARGKTEAFF